Described below is a single T cell receptor (beta chain) sequence and its context. No cognate antigen has been identified for it. Per-nucleotide qualities are absent, and no much larger clonotype sits a single base away. This sample was taken from a study of shared clonotypes between healthy human individuals (dated by TCRdb to the early 2020s). A note on the overall study: Three men and a couple of women, aged 18 to 49 years, made up the cohort. Blood TCR repertoires of roughly five healthy adults were deeply sequenced to estimate repertoire size and the extent of clonotype sharing between individuals. Libraries were prepared and TCR repertoires were sequenced by different laboratories using diverse techniques, in order to increase sequencing depth and limit assay-specific biases. Each donor's leukapheresis produced roughly between roughly 0.85 and 10 billion PBMCs. Results and caveats for the whole study, not just this receptor: The genetic and exposure-history diversity represented was limited by the small number of donors. Pairwise subsampling led to the expectation that sequencing depth would affect the degree of clonotype sharing among donors. Sampling was restricted to blood, and TCR repertoires in tissue are likely to differ from TCR repertoires in blood.

Donors were healthy HIV-negative adults with no recently reported acute infections or vaccinations. All donors were Caucasian adults living in Nashville, Tennessee, USA. In the unsorted samples, 85 million to 100 million PBMCs were counted, and genomic DNA was extracted using the QIAamp DNA Blood Mini kit. Blood was obtained by leukapheresis, after which PBMCs were separated by Ficoll-Histopaque density gradient centrifugation and cryopreserved in liquid nitrogen vapor phase. The junction shows trimming of 6 bases on V and 0 bases on J, plus 22 bases between the germline ends. Sequences SQVTM (CDR1) and ANQGSEA (CDR2) are obtained from the germline V gene. From the cysteine up to the phenylalanine, the CDR3 has a length of 17 residues. The CDR3 DNA has 51 bases and is translated from base 1. TCR CDR3 regions were amplified from genomic DNA by multiplex PCR using the deep immunoSEQ assay. Extracted genomic DNA from each cell subset was spread evenly across all wells of several immunoSEQ 96-well plates, with each plate serving as a replicate. Each replicate PCR for unsorted PBMC received about 310 ng genomic DNA, equal to about 30,000 T cell genomes. Ten immunoSEQ deep assay plates were used to sequence unsorted PBMC genomic DNA. Purified libraries were measured with a Qubit 3.0 fluorometer, size-checked on a Bioanalyzer 2100, and measured again with the KAPA Library Quantification kit. Each immunoSEQ 96-well plate was sequenced on its own single-read 150-cycle Illumina NextSeq 550 flow cell. The paper's processing steps were these. Because the immunoSEQ output included only junctional sequences and no quality scores, the filtering could not be the same as the filtering used for full-length reads. Sequences were annotated with PyIR, a Python wrapper for IgBLAST v1.9, using IMGT germline references to assign V/J genes and CDR3. Reads were removed for weak V/J assignments (E-value above 1e-6), missing CDR3, stop codons, out-of-frame junctions, or ambiguous translated residues. V3J clonotypes were defined as sequences sharing an identical inferred V gene, J gene, and CDR3 amino acid sequence. Percentage overlap between repertoires was calculated by dividing the number of shared unique clonotypes by the size of the smaller repertoire. Repertoire richness was assessed with RTK rarefaction, the Chao1 estimator, and Recon v2.1 estimates of unobserved clonotypes. In its TCRdb copy, this immuneACCESS table keeps in-frame sequences only and misses some clones. Where compared with another copy, unresolved V genes explain less than half of these, and the others have no known cause. V and J calls and clone size follow that table, whereas D and trimming were derived from the DNA. The sample table shows around 510,000 clones, and 70% to 80% are seen once. Of the sample, 9.5% to 15% is held by the ten largest clones.

This TCR was recovered from a woman in her thirties or forties in good health. Some clones in this sample may be carry-over from other donors' samples. Material for sequencing was PBMCs. The chain employs TRBV29-1 and TRBJ2-3; tentative D gene TRBD2, with 6 bases matching. The DNA sequence follows: TGCAGCGTGGGGGGTCGGGAGCAATCGGGGAGCACAGATACGCAGTATTTT. This is translated as CSVGGREQSGSTDTQYF.